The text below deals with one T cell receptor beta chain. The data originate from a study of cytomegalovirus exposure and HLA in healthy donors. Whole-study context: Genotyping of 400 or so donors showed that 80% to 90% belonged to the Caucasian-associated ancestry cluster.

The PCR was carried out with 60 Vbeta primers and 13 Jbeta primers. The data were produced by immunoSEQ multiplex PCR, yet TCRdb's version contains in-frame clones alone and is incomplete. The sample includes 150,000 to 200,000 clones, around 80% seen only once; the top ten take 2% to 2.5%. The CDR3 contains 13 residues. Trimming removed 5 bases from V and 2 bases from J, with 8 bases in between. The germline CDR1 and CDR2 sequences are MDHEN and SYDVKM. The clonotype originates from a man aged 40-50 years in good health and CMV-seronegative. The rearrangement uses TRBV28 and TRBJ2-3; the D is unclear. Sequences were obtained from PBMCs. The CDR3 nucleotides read TGTGCCAGCAGTATGGTCTACACAGATACGCAGTATTTT. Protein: CASSMVYTDTQYF. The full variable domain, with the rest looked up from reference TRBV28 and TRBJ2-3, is DVKVTQSSRYLVKRTGEKVFLECVQDMDHENMFWYRQDPGLGLRLIYFSYDVKMKEKGDIPEGYSVSREKKERFSLILESASTNQTSMYLCASSMVYTDTQYFGPGTRLTVL.